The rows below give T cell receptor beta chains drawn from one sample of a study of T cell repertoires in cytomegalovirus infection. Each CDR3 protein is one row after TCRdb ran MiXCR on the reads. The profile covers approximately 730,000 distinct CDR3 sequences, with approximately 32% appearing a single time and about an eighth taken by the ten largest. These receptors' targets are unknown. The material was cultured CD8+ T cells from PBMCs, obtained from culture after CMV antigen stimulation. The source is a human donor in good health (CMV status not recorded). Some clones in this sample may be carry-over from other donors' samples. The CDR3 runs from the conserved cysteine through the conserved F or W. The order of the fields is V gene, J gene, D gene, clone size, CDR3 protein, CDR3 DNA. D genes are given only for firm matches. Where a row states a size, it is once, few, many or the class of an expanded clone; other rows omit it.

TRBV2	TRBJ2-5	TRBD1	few	CASRRTTGSQETQYF	TGTGCCAGCAGAAGAACGACAGGGTCTCAAGAGACCCAGTACTTC
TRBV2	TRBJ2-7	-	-	CASSDLASPYEQYF	TGTGCCAGCAGCGATCTAGCGTCCCCCTACGAGCAGTACTTC
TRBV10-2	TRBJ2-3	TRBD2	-	CASSETRTSGGQTDTQYF	TGCGCCAGCAGTGAGACGAGGACTAGCGGGGGCCAGACAGATACGCAGTATTTT
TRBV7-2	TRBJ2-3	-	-	CASSRRSAFFTDTQYF	TGTGCCAGCAGCAGACGATCAGCATTTTTCACAGATACGCAGTATTTT
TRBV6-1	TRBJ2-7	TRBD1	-	CASSEAGQGWVYEQYF	TGTGCCAGCAGTGAAGCAGGACAGGGGTGGGTCTACGAGCAGTACTTC
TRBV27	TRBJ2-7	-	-	CASSLSFGYEQYF	TGTGCCAGCAGTTTATCGTTTGGCTACGAGCAGTACTTC
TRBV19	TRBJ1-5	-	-	CASSETRNQPQHF	TGTGCCAGTAGTGAAACACGCAATCAGCCCCAGCATTTT
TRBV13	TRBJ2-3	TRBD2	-	CASSLDRTSETDTQYF	TGTGCCAGCAGCTTAGATCGGACTAGCGAGACAGATACGCAGTATTTT
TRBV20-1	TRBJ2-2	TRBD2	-	CSASTSGGYDTGELFF	TGCAGTGCCAGTACTAGCGGGGGGTACGACACCGGGGAGCTGTTTTTT
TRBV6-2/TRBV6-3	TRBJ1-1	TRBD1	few	CATGQGRSTEAFF	TGTGCCACCGGACAGGGTAGGTCGACTGAAGCTTTCTTT